This T cell receptor (beta chain) is drawn from a study of T cells after posttransplantation cyclophosphamide. A remark on this clone: The antigen is not known.

Study observations and caveats: Donor-recipient repertoire similarity was low at 1-2 months, rising over year one. Tissue-infiltrating T cells from skin or gut overlapped little with blood T cells.

Repertoires were generated with immunoSEQ multiplex PCR, while TCRdb's copy carries only in-frame clones and drops some. The sample includes 66,000 or so clones, just over 90% of them seen just once. There are 15 residues in the CDR3. Germline V gene lookup returns CDR1 LNHDA and CDR2 SQIVND (reference sequence). The V gene end was trimmed by 6 bases and the J gene end by 1 base; junction bases not matched to a gene: 5. The TCR sequence derives from a woman in her 30s in good health and a related stem cell transplant donor. The sample was PBMCs. The chain joins TRBV19 to TRBJ1-4, with 7 bases fitting TRBD1. CDR3 residues: CASSPGDRTNEKLFF. DNA for the CDR3: TGTGCCAGTAGCCCCGGGGACAGAACTAATGAAAAACTGTTTTTT.